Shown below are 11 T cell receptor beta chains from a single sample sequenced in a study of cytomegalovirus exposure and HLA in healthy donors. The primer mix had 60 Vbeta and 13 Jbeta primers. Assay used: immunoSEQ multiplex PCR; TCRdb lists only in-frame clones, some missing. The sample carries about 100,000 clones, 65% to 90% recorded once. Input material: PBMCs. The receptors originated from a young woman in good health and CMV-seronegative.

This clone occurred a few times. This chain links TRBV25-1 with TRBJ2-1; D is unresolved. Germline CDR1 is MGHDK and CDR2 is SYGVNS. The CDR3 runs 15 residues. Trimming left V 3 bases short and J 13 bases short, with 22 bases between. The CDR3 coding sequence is TGTGCCAGCAGTGATGTCTTGGCTTTGAACGATCCACAGTTCTTC. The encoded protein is CASSDVLALNDPQFF.

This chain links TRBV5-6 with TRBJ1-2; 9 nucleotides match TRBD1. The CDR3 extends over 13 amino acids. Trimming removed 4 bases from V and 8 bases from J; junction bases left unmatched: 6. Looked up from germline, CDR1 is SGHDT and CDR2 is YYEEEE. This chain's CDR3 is CASSATGGAGYTF. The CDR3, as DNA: TGTGCCAGCAGCGCTACAGGGGGCGCGGGCTACACCTTC.

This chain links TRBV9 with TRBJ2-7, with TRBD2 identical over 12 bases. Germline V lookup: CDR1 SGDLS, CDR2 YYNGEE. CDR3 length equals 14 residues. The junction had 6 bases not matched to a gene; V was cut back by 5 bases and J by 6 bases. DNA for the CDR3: TGTGCCAGCAGTGCTCTAGCGGGAGGGGGCGAGCAGTACTTC. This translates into CASSALAGGGEQYF.

CDR3 nucleotides: TGTGCCAGCAGTATAGATCCCGGGGAAAACATTCAGTACTTC. It encodes CASSIDPGENIQYF. The rearrangement links TRBV5-4 to TRBJ2-4; D may be TRBD2 (5 bases). There are 14 residues in the CDR3. V was cut by 5 bases and J by 5 bases, with 14 bases left in between. Germline CDR1 and CDR2: SGHNT and YYREEE (reference sequence).

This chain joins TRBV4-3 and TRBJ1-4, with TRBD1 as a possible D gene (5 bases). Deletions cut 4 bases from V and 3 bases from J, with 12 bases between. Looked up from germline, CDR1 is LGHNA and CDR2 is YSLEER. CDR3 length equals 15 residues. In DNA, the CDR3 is TGCGCCAGCAGCCTGCGGGGGGGAGCTAATGAAAAACTGTTTTTT. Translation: CASSLRGGANEKLFF.

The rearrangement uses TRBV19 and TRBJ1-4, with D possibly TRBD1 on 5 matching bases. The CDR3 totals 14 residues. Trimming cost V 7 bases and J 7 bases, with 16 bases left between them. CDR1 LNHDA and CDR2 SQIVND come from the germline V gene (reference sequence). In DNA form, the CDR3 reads TGTGCCAGTAACAGAAGGGGAGGAAGTGAAAAACTGTTTTTT. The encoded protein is CASNRRGGSEKLFF.

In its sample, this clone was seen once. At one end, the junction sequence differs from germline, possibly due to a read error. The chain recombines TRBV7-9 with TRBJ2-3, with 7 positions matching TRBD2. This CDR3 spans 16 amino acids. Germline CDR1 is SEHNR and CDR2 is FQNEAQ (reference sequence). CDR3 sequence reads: CPSTRHEREPADTQYF. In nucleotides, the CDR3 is TGTCCCAGCACCCGCCATGAGCGGGAACCGGCAGATACGCAGTATTTT.

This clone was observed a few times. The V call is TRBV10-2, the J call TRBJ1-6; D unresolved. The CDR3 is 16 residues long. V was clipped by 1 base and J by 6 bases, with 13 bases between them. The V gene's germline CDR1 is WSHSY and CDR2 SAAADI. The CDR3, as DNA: TGCGCCAGCAGTGAGTTGAAGAGGTCGCTTAATTCACCCCTCCACTTT. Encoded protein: CASSELKRSLNSPLHF.

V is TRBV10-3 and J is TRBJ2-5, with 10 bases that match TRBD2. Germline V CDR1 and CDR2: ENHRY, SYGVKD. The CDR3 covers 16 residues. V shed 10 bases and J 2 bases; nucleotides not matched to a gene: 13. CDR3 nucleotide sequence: TGTGCCACCGACTCCGTGGAGCGGGGGGGACAAGAGACCCAGTACTTC. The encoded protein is CATDSVERGGQETQYF.

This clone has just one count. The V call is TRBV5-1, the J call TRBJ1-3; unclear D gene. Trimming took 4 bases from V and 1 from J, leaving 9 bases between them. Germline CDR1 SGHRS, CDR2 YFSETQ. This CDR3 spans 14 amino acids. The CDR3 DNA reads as TGCGCCAGCAGCCATGAGGTGTCTGGAAACACCATATATTTT. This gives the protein CASSHEVSGNTIYF.

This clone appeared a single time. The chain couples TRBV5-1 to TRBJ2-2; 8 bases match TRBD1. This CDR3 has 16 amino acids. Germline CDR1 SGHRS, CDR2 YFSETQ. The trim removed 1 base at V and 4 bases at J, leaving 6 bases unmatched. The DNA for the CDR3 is TGCGCCAGCAGCTTGTTGGGCCAGGGGGCCACCGGGGAGCTGTTTTTT. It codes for CASSLLGQGATGELFF.